The 30 T cell receptor beta chains given below trace back to one sample, sequenced in a study of neoadjuvant anti-PD-1 for oral cavity cancer. Libraries were prepared by immunoSEQ multiplex PCR; TCRdb keeps only in-frame clonotypes and omits some of them. The sample holds over 13,000 clones, around 75% seen once. The sample's time point: after neoadjuvant nivolumab, at surgical resection. The sequencing used PBMCs, collected after nivolumab (anti-PD-1) treatment. Receptors were obtained from a person aged 35-79 years with oral cavity squamous cell carcinoma.

The V gene is TRBV6-5, the J gene TRBJ1-1; 7 bases align to TRBD1. With 0 bases clipped from V and 0 bases from J, the junction kept 1 base outside the gene matches. Germline V gene sequence: CDR1 MNHEY, CDR2 SVGAGI. This CDR3 spans 15 amino acids. The CDR3 DNA reads as TGTGCCAGCAGTTACTCTACAGGGGTGAACACTGAAGCTTTCTTT. Protein product: CASSYSTGVNTEAFF.

The chain is built from TRBV10-1 and TRBJ2-5; weak D call: TRBD2 (5 bases). CDR1 is WNHNN and CDR2 is SYGVQD in the germline V gene (reference sequence). The V gene lost 4 bases and the J gene lost 5 bases, with 11 bases spanning the gap. The CDR3 runs to 13 residues. The CDR3 loop reads CASSAEGRETQYF. The DNA for the CDR3 is TGCGCCAGCAGTGCTGAGGGCCGGGAGACCCAGTACTTC.

V is TRBV19 and J is TRBJ1-5; D possibly corresponds to TRBD1 (6 bases). The CDR3 totals 14 residues. CDR1 and CDR2 from the germline V gene are LNHDA and SQIVND (reference sequence). Trimming stripped 6 bases from V and 6 bases from J, with 15 bases between. CDR3 sequence reads: CASRLSWGLQPQHF. CDR3 nucleotide sequence: TGTGCCAGTAGGCTATCGTGGGGGCTTCAGCCCCAGCATTTT.

V usage is TRBV7-8 and J usage is TRBJ2-1; D gene unclear. Germline CDR1 reads SGHVS; CDR2 reads FQNEAQ. This CDR3 is built from 13 residues. V shed 5 bases and J shed 10 bases, with 15 bases lying between them. Written as DNA, the CDR3 is TGTGCCAGCAGCCCCCGGGCCGTCCGGGAGCAGTTCTTC. This gives the protein CASSPRAVREQFF.

This chain uses TRBV5-1 with TRBJ2-2, with D perhaps TRBD2 (5 bases). The CDR3 covers 14 residues. Germline V lookup: CDR1 SGHRS, CDR2 YFSETQ. The ends were cut back, 0 bases at V and 4 bases at J, with 7 bases in the middle. CDR3: CASSLVGSTGELFF. In DNA, the CDR3 is TGCGCCAGCAGCTTGGTTGGGAGCACCGGGGAGCTGTTTTTT.

This clone has a single count. The genes are TRBV7-7 and TRBJ1-1, with D perhaps TRBD1 (5 bases). Germline CDR1 and CDR2: SSHAT and FNYEAQ (reference sequence). The CDR3 totals 14 residues. V was cut by 4 bases and J by 4 bases, with 13 bases left in between. The CDR3 region is CASSYPGEGTEAFF. In DNA form, the CDR3 reads TGTGCCAGCAGCTATCCGGGGGAGGGCACTGAAGCTTTCTTT.

V usage is TRBV28 and J usage is TRBJ1-1, with D perhaps matching TRBD1 (5 bases). The V and J ends lost 7 bases and 4 bases respectively, with 13 bases between them. Germline values: CDR1 MDHEN, CDR2 SYDVKM. This CDR3 contains 13 residues. CDR3 sequence reads: CASNFMRGTEAFF. DNA of the CDR3: TGTGCCAGCAACTTCATGAGGGGCACTGAAGCTTTCTTT.

This chain connects TRBV7-2 to TRBJ2-4; D is perhaps TRBD1 (6 bases). Trimming removed 4 bases at V and 0 bases at J, with 7 bases between. Germline loops: CDR1 SGHTA, CDR2 FQGNSA. The CDR3 runs to 14 residues. The DNA of the CDR3 is TGTGCCAGCAGCTCCAGGGGAGCCAAAAACATTCAGTACTTC. As protein: CASSSRGAKNIQYF.

This chain links TRBV13 with TRBJ2-5, with D possibly matching TRBD2 (6 bases). Germline assignment: CDR1 PRHDT and CDR2 FYEKMQ (reference sequence). The CDR3 consists of 13 residues. V dropped 3 bases and J dropped 2 bases, with 7 bases sitting between them. Written as DNA, the CDR3 is TGTGCCAGCAGCTTCCGGGAGCAAGAGACCCAGTACTTC. It translates to CASSFREQETQYF. Looking up the rest from reference TRBV13 and TRBJ2-5 gives the full variable domain: AAGVIQSPRHLIKEKRETATLKCYPIPRHDTVYWYQQGPGQDPQFLISFYEKMQSDKGSIPDRFSAQQFSDYHSELNMSSLELGDSALYFCASSFREQETQYFGPGTRLLVL.

The rearrangement links TRBV7-6 to TRBJ1-1, with 7 bases matching TRBD1. Losses at the gene ends were 3 bases for V and 5 bases for J; bases not matched to a gene: 6. Germline CDR1 SGHVS, CDR2 FNYEAQ. There are 14 residues in the CDR3. CDR3 bases: TGTGCCAGCAGCTTTTACAGGGGTGAAACTGAAGCTTTCTTT. The encoded protein is CASSFYRGETEAFF. The full variable domain, in which reference TRBV7-6 and TRBJ1-1 provide the parts outside the CDR3, is GAGVSQSPRYKVTKRGQDVALRCDPISGHVSLYWYRQALGQGPEFLTYFNYEAQQDKSGLPNDRFSAERPEGSISTLTIQRTEQRDSAMYRCASSFYRGETEAFFGQGTRLTVV.

The chain has TRBV19 and TRBJ2-1; D is unresolved. This CDR3 has 19 amino acids. Germline values: CDR1 LNHDA, CDR2 SQIVND (reference sequence). The V gene lost 3 bases and the J gene lost 0 bases, with 21 bases spanning the gap. CDR3 residues: CASSMWSSHYQSSYNEQFF. The CDR3 bases are TGTGCCAGTAGTATGTGGTCTTCGCATTACCAAAGCTCCTACAATGAGCAGTTCTTC.

This clone has a single count. J is TRBJ2-1 and V is TRBV13; D tentatively fits TRBD1 or TRBD2 (5 bases each). Germline V CDR1 and CDR2: PRHDT, FYEKMQ (reference sequence). The CDR3 is 16 amino acids. V gave up 3 bases and J gave up 2 bases, with 14 bases separating them. CDR3 residues: CASSLGELGPYNEQFF. CDR3 DNA: TGTGCCAGCAGCTTGGGGGAGCTGGGCCCCTACAATGAGCAGTTCTTC.

This clone was observed a handful of times. The V call is TRBV19, the J call TRBJ1-6, with 11 positions matching TRBD1. V gave up 3 bases and J gave up 14 bases; unmatched junction bases: 15. There are 17 residues in the CDR3. Germline-derived CDR1 and CDR2 are LNHDA and SQIVND (reference sequence). The CDR3 protein is CASSMQRDRGTPITLHF. As DNA, the CDR3 is TGTGCCAGTAGTATGCAAAGGGACAGGGGGACCCCAATCACCCTCCACTTT.

The chain joins TRBV5-1 to TRBJ2-6; D unresolved. V was clipped by 5 bases and J by 0 bases, with 18 bases between them. This CDR3 is 18 amino acids long. Germline CDR1 and CDR2: SGHRS and YFSETQ. CDR3 DNA sequence: TGCGCCAGCAGTCTTTTTATGATAGGATACTCTGGGGCCAACGTCCTGACTTTC. Translation gives CASSLFMIGYSGANVLTF.

The chain is built from TRBV4-1 and TRBJ2-3; 14 nucleotides align to TRBD2. This CDR3 comprises 15 residues. Trimming removed 4 bases from V and 6 bases from J; junction bases left unmatched: 3. Germline V gives CDR1 MGHRA, CDR2 YSYEKL. The CDR3 protein is CASSRLAGGPDTQYF. The CDR3 DNA sequence: TGCGCCAGCAGCCGACTAGCGGGAGGGCCGGATACGCAGTATTTT.

J is TRBJ1-5 and V is TRBV5-1; D may be TRBD1 (6 bases). Trimming cost V 0 bases and J 2 bases, with 9 bases left between them. From germline, CDR1 is SGHRS and CDR2 YFSETQ. The CDR3 runs to 15 residues. The CDR3 DNA sequence: TGCGCCAGCAGCTTGGATGCAGGGGGCAATCAGCCCCAGCATTTT. This sequence encodes CASSLDAGGNQPQHF.

This chain connects TRBV7-8 to TRBJ1-5; D is unclear. In germline, CDR1 is SGHVS, CDR2 FQNEAQ. CDR3 length equals 15 residues. V was pared by 4 bases and J by 2 bases, with 12 bases between. CDR3 DNA sequence: TGTGCCAGCAGCTCCCTATACGGGGGCAATCAGCCCCAGCATTTT. This codes for CASSSLYGGNQPQHF. Full variable domain (missing parts from reference TRBV7-8 and TRBJ1-5): GAGVSQSPRYKVAKRGQDVALRCDPISGHVSLFWYQQALGQGPEFLTYFQNEAQLDKSGLPSDRFFAERPEGSVSTLKIQRTQQEDSAVYLCASSSLYGGNQPQHFGDGTRLSIL.

J is TRBJ2-1 and V is TRBV6-1; TRBD2 might be the D (6 bases). The V gene lost 7 bases and the J gene lost 10 bases, with 23 bases spanning the gap. This CDR3 is 15 amino acids long. Per germline, CDR1 MNHNS and CDR2 SASEGT. The CDR3 coding sequence is TGTGCCAGCATCGCTCAGGGACTTGGGGGTGGAGAGCAGTTCTTC. Protein product: CASIAQGLGGGEQFF.

The V and J genes are TRBV30 and TRBJ1-4; 7 bases agree with TRBD1. The CDR3 runs to 15 residues. The J segment lost 0 bases and the V segment lost 4 bases, leaving 5 bases of the junction unmatched. In germline, CDR1 is GTSNPN, CDR2 SVGIG (reference sequence). Here the CDR3 reads CAWNRGSATNEKLFF. For the CDR3, the DNA is TGTGCCTGGAACAGGGGAAGCGCAACTAATGAAAAACTGTTTTTT.

The CDR3 region has the DNA TGTGCCAGCAGCCCAGGAGCTCGCGAGCAGTACTTC. Translation gives CASSPGAREQYF. The chain has TRBV7-9 and TRBJ2-7; D call uncertain. The germline V gene encodes CDR1 SEHNR and CDR2 FQNEAQ (reference sequence). The CDR3 consists of 12 residues. V lost 5 bases, J lost 6 bases, and 11 bases lay in between.

The table lists this clone with a count of one. The rearrangement links TRBV7-9 to TRBJ2-7; tentatively, D is TRBD1 (6 bases). The CDR3 length is 13 residues. The V and J ends lost 1 base and 5 bases respectively, with 9 bases between them. Germline assignment: CDR1 SEHNR and CDR2 FQNEAQ (reference sequence). The CDR3 here is CASSLDGGDEQYF. For the CDR3, the DNA is TGTGCCAGCAGCTTAGATGGGGGCGACGAGCAGTACTTC.

As DNA, the CDR3 is TGCGCCAGCAGCCCTACGACCGACACCCAGTCTGGGGCCAACGTCCTGACTTTC. This translates into CASSPTTDTQSGANVLTF. The genes are TRBV5-1 and TRBJ2-6; no firm D call. Germline V CDR1 and CDR2: SGHRS, YFSETQ. V gave up 4 bases and J gave up 1 base, with 18 bases separating them. This CDR3 spans 18 amino acids.

This chain uses TRBV11-2 with TRBJ1-2, with unresolved D. V shed 5 bases and J shed 8 bases, with 15 bases lying between them. Germline CDR1 and CDR2: SGHAT and FQNNGV. The CDR3 is made up of 13 amino acids. CDR3 nucleotide sequence: TGTGCCAGCAGCCGGGGAGTAATCTTCGGCTACACCTTC. This translates into CASSRGVIFGYTF. Supplemented by reference TRBV11-2 and TRBJ1-2, the full variable domain reads EAGVAQSPRYKIIEKRQSVAFWCNPISGHATLYWYQQILGQGPKLLIQFQNNGVVDDSQLPKDRFSAERLKGVDSTLKIQPAKLEDSAVYLCASSRGVIFGYTFGSGTRLTVV.

The rearrangement joins TRBV19 to TRBJ2-7, with 7 bases matching TRBD1. From germline, CDR1 is LNHDA and CDR2 SQIVND (reference sequence). V shed 5 bases, J shed 4 bases, and the junction held 2 bases outside the gene matches. This CDR3 contains 12 residues. The CDR3 DNA sequence: TGTGCCAGTAGTGGACAGGCTTACGAGCAGTACTTC. Encoded protein: CASSGQAYEQYF.

The J gene is TRBJ1-2, the V gene TRBV5-4, with D perhaps TRBD1 (6 bases). V was trimmed by 2 bases and J by 5 bases, leaving 13 bases between them. This CDR3 has 14 residues. CDR1 SGHNT and CDR2 YYREEE come from the germline V gene (reference sequence). CDR3 protein: CASSFGVQGYGYTF. In nucleotides, the CDR3 is TGTGCCAGCAGCTTTGGGGTACAGGGTTATGGCTACACCTTC.

This chain links TRBV9 with TRBJ2-7, with 7 bases identical to TRBD1. V lost 1 base, J lost 9 bases, and 10 bases stayed unmatched. Per germline, CDR1 SGDLS and CDR2 YYNGEE. This CDR3 has 14 amino acids. The CDR3 DNA reads as TGTGCCAGCAGCGTATTTGATGGGTCAGGGGGGCAGTACTTC. As protein: CASSVFDGSGGQYF.

This sequence joins TRBV7-9 and TRBJ2-5, with no clear D. The V end was cut by 5 bases, the J end by 7 bases, with 8 bases between. Germline V CDR1 and CDR2: SEHNR, FQNEAQ (reference sequence). CDR3 length: 11 amino acids. The CDR3 loop is CASSVMRTQYF. CDR3 coding DNA: TGTGCCAGCAGCGTCATGCGGACCCAGTACTTC.

CDR3 in amino acids: CASSLIVIGGVTGELFF. The CDR3 nucleotides read TGTGCCAGCAGTTTAATTGTGATAGGGGGCGTCACCGGGGAGCTGTTTTTT. The genes are TRBV27 and TRBJ2-2; 7 bases match TRBD1. This CDR3 has 17 residues. J was trimmed by 4 bases and V by 2 bases; bases with no gene match: 10. Germline V gene data show CDR1 as MNHEY and CDR2 as SMNVEV (reference sequence).

The chain employs TRBV6-6 and TRBJ1-5; D uncertain. In germline, CDR1 is MNHNY, CDR2 SVGAGI (reference sequence). Trimming removed 5 bases at V and 4 bases at J, with 12 bases between. This CDR3 contains 14 residues. CDR3 protein: CASSAGRTNQPQHF. The CDR3 region has the DNA TGTGCCAGCAGTGCCGGACGGACGAATCAGCCCCAGCATTTT.

The sample holds one count of this clone. The chain recombines TRBV6-1 with TRBJ2-3; D tentatively fits TRBD1 or TRBD2 (5 bases each). In germline, CDR1 is MNHNS, CDR2 SASEGT. The CDR3 runs 19 residues. Trimming pared 2 bases from V and 2 bases from J, leaving 23 bases between. The CDR3 DNA reads TGTGCCAGCAGTGAATCTGAGGGTATGGGGCCGACTTACACAGATACGCAGTATTTT. This sequence encodes CASSESEGMGPTYTDTQYF.